Listed below are T cell receptor beta chains from one sample, sequenced in a study of OX40 agonist ivuxolimab in advanced cancers. Assay: immunoSEQ multiplex PCR; the TCRdb copy retains only in-frame clones and omits some. The sample yields about 72,000 clones, about 85% seen once. The sequencing used CD4+ or CD8+ T cells sorted from blood, collected in a trial of the OX40 agonist ivuxolimab. These receptors originate from an adult with an advanced solid tumor such as melanoma, head and neck, liver or kidney cancer. CDR3s include the opening cysteine and the closing phenylalanine or tryptophan. Each record gives: J gene, D gene, V gene, CDR3 protein. D genes are given only for firm matches.

J gene: TRBJ1-1; D gene: TRBD1; V gene: TRBV6-1; CDR3 protein: CASRQGGDTEAFF
J gene: TRBJ2-5; D gene: -; V gene: TRBV11-2; CDR3 protein: CASSPNLARQETQYF
J gene: TRBJ2-3; D gene: TRBD1; V gene: TRBV11-3; CDR3 protein: CASSDRTGGPDTQYF
J gene: TRBJ2-5; D gene: -; V gene: TRBV6-4; CDR3 protein: CASRRQPGPRFRETQYF
J gene: TRBJ2-3; D gene: TRBD2; V gene: TRBV6-1; CDR3 protein: CASSEERGRGVTQYF
J gene: TRBJ2-1; D gene: -; V gene: TRBV11-3; CDR3 protein: CASSPAGSSYNEQFF
J gene: TRBJ2-4; D gene: -; V gene: TRBV6-5; CDR3 protein: CASSLYPSGNIQYF
J gene: TRBJ2-3; D gene: -; V gene: TRBV19; CDR3 protein: CASSIGDTQYF
J gene: TRBJ1-1; D gene: -; V gene: TRBV20-1; CDR3 protein: CSASLGQEAFF
J gene: TRBJ2-2; D gene: -; V gene: TRBV4-2; CDR3 protein: CASSWTENTGELFF
J gene: TRBJ2-2; D gene: TRBD2; V gene: TRBV9; CDR3 protein: CASSVVGEGSTGELFF
J gene: TRBJ2-1; D gene: -; V gene: TRBV28; CDR3 protein: CASRHDRQTNEQFF
J gene: TRBJ2-3; D gene: -; V gene: TRBV6-4; CDR3 protein: CASSPGLSTDTQYF
J gene: TRBJ2-3; D gene: -; V gene: TRBV4-1; CDR3 protein: CASSPPLGGNTDTQYF
J gene: TRBJ2-1; D gene: -; V gene: TRBV11-2; CDR3 protein: CASSSGRGNEQFF
J gene: TRBJ1-4; D gene: -; V gene: TRBV6-6; CDR3 protein: CASRSYEATNEKLFF
J gene: TRBJ2-2; D gene: -; V gene: TRBV19; CDR3 protein: CASSIGNTGELFF
J gene: TRBJ2-2; D gene: TRBD1; V gene: TRBV4-3; CDR3 protein: CASSQEFRTGSNTGELFF
J gene: TRBJ2-3; D gene: -; V gene: TRBV29-1; CDR3 protein: CSVPWRATDTQYF
J gene: TRBJ1-2; D gene: -; V gene: TRBV6-1; CDR3 protein: CASSGSFFYGYTF
J gene: TRBJ2-7; D gene: -; V gene: TRBV6-5; CDR3 protein: CASSYSIDRNYEQYF
J gene: TRBJ2-7; D gene: TRBD2; V gene: TRBV7-2; CDR3 protein: CASSPSGRSEYF
J gene: TRBJ1-2; D gene: -; V gene: TRBV28; CDR3 protein: CASSQGSNYGYTF
J gene: TRBJ2-1; D gene: TRBD2; V gene: TRBV10-3; CDR3 protein: CAISDSSGNDNEQFF
J gene: TRBJ1-2; D gene: -; V gene: TRBV21-1; CDR3 protein: CASSKGGKDNYGYTF
J gene: TRBJ1-2; D gene: -; V gene: TRBV5-1; CDR3 protein: CASSLVARGGGYTF
J gene: TRBJ1-5; D gene: -; V gene: TRBV4-3; CDR3 protein: CASSHSAVGGGCNQPQHF
J gene: TRBJ1-1; D gene: -; V gene: TRBV5-4; CDR3 protein: CASSRGFGAFF
J gene: TRBJ2-3; D gene: -; V gene: TRBV7-6; CDR3 protein: CASSFSGQDTQYF
J gene: TRBJ1-2; D gene: TRBD1; V gene: TRBV28; CDR3 protein: CASSPSSAVINRGRSGYTF
J gene: TRBJ2-5; D gene: TRBD2; V gene: TRBV5-1; CDR3 protein: CASSLGTSGRETQYF
J gene: TRBJ2-2; D gene: -; V gene: TRBV11-3; CDR3 protein: CASSSAGGFEGTGELFF
J gene: TRBJ1-1; D gene: -; V gene: TRBV5-1; CDR3 protein: CASSLERDAEAFF
J gene: TRBJ1-3; D gene: -; V gene: TRBV11-2; CDR3 protein: CASSLAPDGRSGNTIYF
J gene: TRBJ1-1; D gene: -; V gene: TRBV7-3; CDR3 protein: CASSLMSANTEAFF
J gene: TRBJ2-1; D gene: -; V gene: TRBV7-2; CDR3 protein: CASSLGRGISYNEQFF
J gene: TRBJ1-2; D gene: -; V gene: TRBV6-1; CDR3 protein: CASSGRGGASRYGYTF
J gene: TRBJ1-3; D gene: -; V gene: TRBV6-5; CDR3 protein: CASSSAGGNTIYF
J gene: TRBJ2-1; D gene: TRBD2; V gene: TRBV27; CDR3 protein: CASKRASGGANPYNEQFF
J gene: TRBJ2-2; D gene: -; V gene: TRBV29-1; CDR3 protein: CSVTGDSVAGELFF
J gene: TRBJ1-2; D gene: -; V gene: TRBV5-6; CDR3 protein: CASSLKVWEAGYTF
J gene: TRBJ2-5; D gene: -; V gene: TRBV11-3; CDR3 protein: CASSLGQPEETQYF
J gene: TRBJ2-1; D gene: TRBD1; V gene: TRBV5-1; CDR3 protein: CASSPGTGGWGEQFF
J gene: TRBJ2-3; D gene: -; V gene: TRBV4-3; CDR3 protein: CASSQEVKGADTQYF
J gene: TRBJ2-1; D gene: TRBD2; V gene: TRBV11-3; CDR3 protein: CASSLFGVSGGPQGGNEQFF
J gene: TRBJ2-2; D gene: TRBD2; V gene: TRBV7-9; CDR3 protein: CASSPKLAPRRTGELFF
J gene: TRBJ1-2; D gene: -; V gene: TRBV6-1; CDR3 protein: CASTMGYGYTF
J gene: TRBJ2-3; D gene: -; V gene: TRBV5-1; CDR3 protein: CASSPAWARTDTQYF
J gene: TRBJ2-7; D gene: -; V gene: TRBV11-3; CDR3 protein: CASSLDLGGREIYEQYF
J gene: TRBJ2-1; D gene: -; V gene: TRBV10-1; CDR3 protein: CASGRDSPYNEQFF
J gene: TRBJ2-3; D gene: -; V gene: TRBV5-1; CDR3 protein: CASSSPGADTQYF
J gene: TRBJ2-2; D gene: TRBD1; V gene: TRBV5-1; CDR3 protein: CASSSRQGNTGELFF
J gene: TRBJ1-1; D gene: -; V gene: TRBV7-2; CDR3 protein: CASSFAGVSEAFF
J gene: TRBJ2-1; D gene: -; V gene: TRBV15; CDR3 protein: CATGSLVAPYNEQFF
J gene: TRBJ1-2; D gene: -; V gene: TRBV28; CDR3 protein: CASSLTSYGYTF
J gene: TRBJ1-1; D gene: -; V gene: TRBV10-2; CDR3 protein: CASSEGVRVTEAFF
J gene: TRBJ2-1; D gene: -; V gene: TRBV7-2; CDR3 protein: CASSRRGYVSEQFF